This TCR beta chain was sequenced for a study of T cell responses to AZD1222 COVID-19 vaccine. Study-wide results and limits: The sample set comprised mostly white British donors with more females, and clonal diversity was possibly underestimated.

As for this clone: Its target is unknown.

V lost 6 bases to trimming and J lost 5 bases, with 16 bases between them. CDR1 KGHSH and CDR2 LQKENI come from the germline V gene. The CDR3 loop spans 14 amino acids. Only in-frame clones appear in the TCRdb table, and some are missing; sequencing was by immunoSEQ multiplex PCR. The repertoire holds around 99,000 clones, with 88% as singletons. The rearrangement joins TRBV18 to TRBJ1-1; D might be TRBD1 (6 bases). The input for sequencing was peripheral blood, taken on day 0 of MenACWY control vaccination. The TCR comes from an adult in good health. This CDR3 is CASSTGMIPTEAFF. CDR3 in DNA: TGTGCCAGCTCTACAGGGATGATCCCGACTGAAGCTTTCTTT.